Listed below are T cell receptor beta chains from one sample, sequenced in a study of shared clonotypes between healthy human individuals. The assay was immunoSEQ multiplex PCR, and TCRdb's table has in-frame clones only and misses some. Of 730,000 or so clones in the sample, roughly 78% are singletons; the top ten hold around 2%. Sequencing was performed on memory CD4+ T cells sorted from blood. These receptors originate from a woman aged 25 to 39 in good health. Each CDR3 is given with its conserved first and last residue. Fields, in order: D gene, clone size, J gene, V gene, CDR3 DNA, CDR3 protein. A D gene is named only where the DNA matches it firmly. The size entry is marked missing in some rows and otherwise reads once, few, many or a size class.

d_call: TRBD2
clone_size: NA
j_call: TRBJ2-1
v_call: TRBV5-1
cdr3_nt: TGCGCCAGCAGCTTGGGGACTAGTAGTGAGCAGTTCTTC
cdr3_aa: CASSLGTSSEQFF

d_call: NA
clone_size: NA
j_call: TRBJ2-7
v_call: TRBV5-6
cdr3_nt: TGTGCCAGCAGCTACAGGGTTACCTACGAGCAGTACTTC
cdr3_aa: CASSYRVTYEQYF

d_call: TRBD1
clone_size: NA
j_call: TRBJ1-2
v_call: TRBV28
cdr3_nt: TGTGCCAGCAGTTTACCATCGGGACAGTCTTATGGCTACACCTTC
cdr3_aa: CASSLPSGQSYGYTF

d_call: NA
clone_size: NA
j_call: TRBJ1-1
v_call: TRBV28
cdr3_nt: TGTGCCAGCAGTTTGAAGCTAATGAACACTGAAGCTTTCTTT
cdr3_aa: CASSLKLMNTEAFF

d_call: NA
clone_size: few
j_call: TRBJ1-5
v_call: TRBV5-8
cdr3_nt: TGTGCCAGCAGCTTAAACGCCGAATTGGGCAATCAGCCCCAGCATTTT
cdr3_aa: CASSLNAELGNQPQHF

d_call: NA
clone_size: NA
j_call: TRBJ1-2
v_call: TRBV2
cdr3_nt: TGTGCCAGCGGACAGTTTGGCTACACCTTC
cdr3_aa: CASGQFGYTF

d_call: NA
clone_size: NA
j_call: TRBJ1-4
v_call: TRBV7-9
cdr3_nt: TGTGCCAGCAGCTCTACCACTAGCCAGGGGGAAAAACTGTTTTTT
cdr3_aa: CASSSTTSQGEKLFF

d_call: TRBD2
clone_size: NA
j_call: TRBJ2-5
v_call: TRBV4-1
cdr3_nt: TGCGCCAGCAGCCAAGAAAGGCTAGCGGGAGGGCAGGAGACCCAGTACTTC
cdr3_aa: CASSQERLAGGQETQYF

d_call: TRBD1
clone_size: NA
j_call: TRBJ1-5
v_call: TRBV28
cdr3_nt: TGTGCCAGCAGTTTACCGCTGGCAGGGGGCGATCAGCCCCAGCATTTT
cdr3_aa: CASSLPLAGGDQPQHF

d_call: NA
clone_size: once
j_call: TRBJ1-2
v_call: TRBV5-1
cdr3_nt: TGCGCCAGCAGCGCCCGTGGCGGCTTACAAGTCTTATATGGCTACACCTTC
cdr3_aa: CASSARGGLQVLYGYTF

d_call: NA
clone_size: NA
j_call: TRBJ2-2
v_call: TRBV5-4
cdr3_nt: TGTGCCAGCAGCTTGATCTATGCGAACACCGGGGAGCTGTTTTTT
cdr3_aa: CASSLIYANTGELFF

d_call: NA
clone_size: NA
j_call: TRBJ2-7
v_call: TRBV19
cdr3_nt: TGTGCCAGTACCCCTCCAGGGAATTCCTACGAGCAGTACTTC
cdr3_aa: CASTPPGNSYEQYF

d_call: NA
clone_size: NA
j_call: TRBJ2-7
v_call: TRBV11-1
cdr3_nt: TGTGCCAGCAGCTTAAAATCCCACGAGCAGTACTTC
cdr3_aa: CASSLKSHEQYF

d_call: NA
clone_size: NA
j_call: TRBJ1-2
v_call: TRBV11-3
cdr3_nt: TGTGCAGGGGCCGGGGGGGTCTCGGTCTATGGCTACACCTTC
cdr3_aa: CAGAGGVSVYGYTF

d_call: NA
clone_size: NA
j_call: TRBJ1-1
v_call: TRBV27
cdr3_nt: TGTGCCAGCAGTTTATTTCCGGGGGACACTGAAGCTTTCTTT
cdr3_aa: CASSLFPGDTEAFF

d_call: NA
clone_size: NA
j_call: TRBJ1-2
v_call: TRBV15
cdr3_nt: TGTGCCACCAGCAGGGGGGTCGGTCTATGGGACTACACCTTC
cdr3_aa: CATSRGVGLWDYTF

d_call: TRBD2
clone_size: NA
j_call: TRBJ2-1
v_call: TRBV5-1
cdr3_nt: TGCGCCAGCAGCTCCGGGACTAGCGGGACTTCTTACAATGAGCAGTTCTTC
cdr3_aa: CASSSGTSGTSYNEQFF

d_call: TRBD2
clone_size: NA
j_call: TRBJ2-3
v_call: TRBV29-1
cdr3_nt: TGCAGCGTATTAAGCGGGAGGGGCACAGATACGCAGTATTTT
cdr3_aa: CSVLSGRGTDTQYF

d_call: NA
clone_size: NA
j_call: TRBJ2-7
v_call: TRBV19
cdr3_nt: TGTGCCAGTAGCCCTATGGGGTTCCACGAGCAGTACTTC
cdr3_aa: CASSPMGFHEQYF

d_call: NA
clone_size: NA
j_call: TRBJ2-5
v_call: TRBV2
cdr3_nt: TGTGCCAGCAGGGGGACTTCCACAGAGACCCAGTACTTC
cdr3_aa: CASRGTSTETQYF

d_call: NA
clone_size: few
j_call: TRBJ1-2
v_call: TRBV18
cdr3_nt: TGTGCCAGCTCACCACAGGGTCGATCGACCATCTATGGCTACACCTTC
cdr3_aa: CASSPQGRSTIYGYTF

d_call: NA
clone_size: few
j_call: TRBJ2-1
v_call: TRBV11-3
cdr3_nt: TGTGCCAGCAGCTTAACACTTAGCGCCAATGAGCAGTTCTTC
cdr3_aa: CASSLTLSANEQFF

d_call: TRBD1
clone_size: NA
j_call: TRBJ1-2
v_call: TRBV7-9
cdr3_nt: TGTGCCAGCAGCACAGGGGATGGCTACACCTTC
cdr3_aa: CASSTGDGYTF

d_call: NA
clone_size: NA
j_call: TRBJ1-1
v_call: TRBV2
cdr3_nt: TGTGCCAGCAGAATATCGACAGCGATGAACACTGAAGCTTTCTTT
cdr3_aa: CASRISTAMNTEAFF

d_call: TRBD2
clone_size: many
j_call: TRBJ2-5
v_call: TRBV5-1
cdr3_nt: TGCGCCAGCAGCCCTGGGAGGGAGCAAGAGACCCAGTACTTC
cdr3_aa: CASSPGREQETQYF

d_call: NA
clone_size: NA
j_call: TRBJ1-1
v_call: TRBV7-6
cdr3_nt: TGTGCCAGCAGCTTAGGACAGCCCCCTGAAGCTTTCTTT
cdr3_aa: CASSLGQPPEAFF

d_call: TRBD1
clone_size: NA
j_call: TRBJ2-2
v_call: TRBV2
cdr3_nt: TGTGCCAGCAGTGGGCAGGGGGCCGGGGAGCTGTTTTTT
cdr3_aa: CASSGQGAGELFF

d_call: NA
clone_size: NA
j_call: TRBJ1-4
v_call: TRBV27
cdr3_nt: TGTGCCAGCAGTGCTACAGGGTACGAAAAACTGTTTTTT
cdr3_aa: CASSATGYEKLFF

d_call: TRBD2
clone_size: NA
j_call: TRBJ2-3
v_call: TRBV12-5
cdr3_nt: TGTGCTAGTGGTGCCTCTCTTTGGACTAGCGGGAGGGACAACACAGATACGCAGTATTTT
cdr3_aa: CASGASLWTSGRDNTDTQYF

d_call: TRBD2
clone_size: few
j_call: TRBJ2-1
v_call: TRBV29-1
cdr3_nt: TGCAGCGGGGGGGCGGCTAGCGGGTCCGATGAGCAGTTCTTC
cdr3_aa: CSGGAASGSDEQFF

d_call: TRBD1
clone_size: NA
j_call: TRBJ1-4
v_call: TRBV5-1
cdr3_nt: TGCGCCAGCAGCGCCACGGACAGGGGGGGTAATGAAAAACTGTTTTTT
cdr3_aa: CASSATDRGGNEKLFF

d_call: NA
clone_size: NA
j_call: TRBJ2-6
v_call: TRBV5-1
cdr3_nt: TGCGCCAGCAGCTTGGAGGGTAGGTCCTCTGGGGCCAACGTCCTGACTTTC
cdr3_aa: CASSLEGRSSGANVLTF

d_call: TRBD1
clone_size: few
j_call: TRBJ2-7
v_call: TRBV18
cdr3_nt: TGTGCCACCACAGGGGGCGAAGAGCAGTACTTC
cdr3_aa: CATTGGEEQYF

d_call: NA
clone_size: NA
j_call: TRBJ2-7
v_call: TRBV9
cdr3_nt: TGTGCCAGCAGCCCCCAGTTGGGATACGAGCAGTACTTC
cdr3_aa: CASSPQLGYEQYF

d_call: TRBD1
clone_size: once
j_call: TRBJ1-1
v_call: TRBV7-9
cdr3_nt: TGTGCCAGCAGCTTAGTTCAGGGGGGCACTGAAGCTTTCTTT
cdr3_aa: CASSLVQGGTEAFF

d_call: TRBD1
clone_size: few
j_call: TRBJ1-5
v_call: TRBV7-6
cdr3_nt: TGTGCCAGCAGCTTAGGGGGACAGGGGGCCCAGCCCCAGCATTTT
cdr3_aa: CASSLGGQGAQPQHF

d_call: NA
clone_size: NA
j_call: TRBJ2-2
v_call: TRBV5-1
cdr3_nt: TGCGCCAGCAGCTTGGCAACTAGCCCCAACACCGGGGAGCTGTTTTTT
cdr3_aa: CASSLATSPNTGELFF

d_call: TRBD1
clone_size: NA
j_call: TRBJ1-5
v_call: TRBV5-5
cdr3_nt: TGTGCCAGCAGCTTGGTGACAGGGGGCCACCAGCCCCAGCATTTT
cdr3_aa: CASSLVTGGHQPQHF

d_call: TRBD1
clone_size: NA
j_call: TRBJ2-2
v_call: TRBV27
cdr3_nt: TGTGCCAGCAGTTGGGGGGACAGGGTCACCGGGGAGCTGTTTTTT
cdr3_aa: CASSWGDRVTGELFF

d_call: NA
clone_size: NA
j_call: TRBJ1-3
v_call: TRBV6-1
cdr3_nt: TGTGCCAGCAGTGAACGCGCATTGTCTGGAAACACCATATATTTT
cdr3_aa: CASSERALSGNTIYF

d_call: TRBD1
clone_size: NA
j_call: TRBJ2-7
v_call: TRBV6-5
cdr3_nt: TGTGCCAGCAATGACAGGGCCTCCACCTACGAGCAGTACTTC
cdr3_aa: CASNDRASTYEQYF

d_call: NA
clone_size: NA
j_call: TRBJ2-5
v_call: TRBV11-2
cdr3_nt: TGTGCCAGCAGCTCCCCAGGTCGCTTGGAGACCCAGTACTTC
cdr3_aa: CASSSPGRLETQYF

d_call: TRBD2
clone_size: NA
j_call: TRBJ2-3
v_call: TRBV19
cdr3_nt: TGTGCCAGTGGGTCTAGCGGCCCTACGCAGTATTTT
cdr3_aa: CASGSSGPTQYF

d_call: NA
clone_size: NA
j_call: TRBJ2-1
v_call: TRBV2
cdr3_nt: TGTGCCAGCTGCGGTGCCTCCTACAATGAGCAGTTCTTC
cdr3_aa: CASCGASYNEQFF

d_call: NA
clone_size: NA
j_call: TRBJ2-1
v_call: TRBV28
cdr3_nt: TGTGCCACCCAGCCCTTTACCTACAATGAGCAGTTCTTC
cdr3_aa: CATQPFTYNEQFF

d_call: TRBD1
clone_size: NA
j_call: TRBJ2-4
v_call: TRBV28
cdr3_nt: TGTGCCAGCAGTCCCAGGGGGCTGGGGACCAAAAACATTCAGTACTTC
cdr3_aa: CASSPRGLGTKNIQYF

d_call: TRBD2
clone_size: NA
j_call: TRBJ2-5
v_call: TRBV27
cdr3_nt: TGTGCCAGCATCATCATAGCGGGGGAGACCCAGTACTTC
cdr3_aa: CASIIIAGETQYF

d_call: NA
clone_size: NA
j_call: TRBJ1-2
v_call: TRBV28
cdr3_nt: TGTGCCAGCCGCGGGGGGGTTGGAAGCTATGGCTACACCTTC
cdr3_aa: CASRGGVGSYGYTF

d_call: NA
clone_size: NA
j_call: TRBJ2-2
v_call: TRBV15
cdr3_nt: TGTGCCACCAGCAGAGGGCGCGGGGCGGAGACCGGGGAGCTGTTTTTT
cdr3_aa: CATSRGRGAETGELFF

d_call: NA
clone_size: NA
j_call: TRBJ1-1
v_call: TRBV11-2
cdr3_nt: TGTGCCAGCAGCTTAGACGTCCCCACTGAAGCTTTCTTT
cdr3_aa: CASSLDVPTEAFF

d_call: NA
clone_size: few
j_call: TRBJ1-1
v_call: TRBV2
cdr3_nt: TGTGCCAGCAGTGAATGGGTGGGAGGGAGCACTGAAGCTTTCTTT
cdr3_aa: CASSEWVGGSTEAFF